Listed here are 10 T cell receptor beta chains from one sample, sequenced in a study of Ad26.COV2.S vaccination and SARS-CoV-2 variants. TCRdb's table, derived via immunoSEQ multiplex PCR, lists solely in-frame clones and lacks some. The sample lists about 470,000 clones, about nine tenths seen once, with roughly 4.3% in the top ten. As for treatment: 15 to 20 received Ad26.COV2.S at low or high dose, single or two shots; about 5 received placebo; per-sample allocation not given. The samples were gathered on day 63 after the first injection of vaccine or placebo. The sequencing here drew on peripheral blood, taken in a trial of Ad26.COV2.S vaccine versus placebo. The origin of the receptors is a person between 18 and 65 years old who received the Ad26.COV2.S COVID-19 vaccine or a placebo.

This chain links TRBV19 with TRBJ1-5; D perhaps matches TRBD1 (6 bases). From germline, CDR1 is LNHDA and CDR2 SQIVND (reference sequence). Trimming left V 7 bases short and J 5 bases short, with 21 bases between. This CDR3 is built from 16 residues. CDR3 in DNA: TGTGCCAGTACCCCCCGGCCAGGGGTAGTCGATCAGCCCCAGCATTTT. This sequence encodes CASTPRPGVVDQPQHF.

CDR3 residues: CSARETDTQYF. CDR3 DNA sequence: TGCAGTGCTAGAGAGACGGATACGCAGTATTTT. V gene TRBV20-1 combines with J gene TRBJ2-3; no clear D gene. Deletions cut 0 bases from V and 6 bases from J, with 4 bases between. The V gene's germline CDR1 is DFQATT and CDR2 SNEGSKA (reference sequence). This CDR3 is 11 amino acids long.

V and J are TRBV6-6 and TRBJ2-1; 9 nucleotides agree with TRBD2. The V gene end was trimmed by 7 bases and the J gene end by 6 bases; junction bases not matched to a gene: 13. Germline V gene sequence: CDR1 MNHNY, CDR2 SVGAGI (reference sequence). The CDR3 totals 16 residues. The CDR3 here is CASTSTGTSGSNEQFF. In DNA, the CDR3 is TGTGCCAGCACCTCAACTGGCACTAGCGGGTCCAATGAGCAGTTCTTC.

This clone was picked up one time. The rearrangement links TRBV3-1 (or the pseudogene TRBV3-2) to TRBJ1-6; 10 positions agree with TRBD1. Trimming at V came to 0 bases and at J to 9 bases, leaving 2 bases not matched to a gene. The CDR3 extends over 15 amino acids. Germline-derived CDR1 and CDR2 are LGHDT and YNNKEL (reference sequence). Here the CDR3 DNA reads TGTGCCAGCAGCCAAGAAGGGACAGGGGTTTCACCCCTCCACTTT. Encoded protein: CASSQEGTGVSPLHF.

The rearrangement uses TRBV24-1 and TRBJ2-2; D is uncertain. The CDR3 has 15 amino acids. Trimming stripped 8 bases from V and 3 bases from J, with 15 bases between. Germline CDR1 KGHDR, CDR2 SFDVKD. The CDR3 region has the DNA TGTGCCACCACAGATGGGAAGGTTTACACCGGGGAGCTGTTTTTT. Protein product: CATTDGKVYTGELFF.

The V gene is TRBV28, the J gene TRBJ1-5; D is undetermined. The germline V gene encodes CDR1 MDHEN and CDR2 SYDVKM. The length of the CDR3 is 15 residues. V was clipped by 6 bases and J by 7 bases, with 19 bases between them. The CDR3 spells CASSPTLILFQPQHF. The CDR3 DNA reads as TGTGCCAGCAGCCCGACCCTTATTCTCTTCCAGCCCCAGCATTTT.

The chain is built from TRBV27 and TRBJ2-3, with 16 bases lining up with TRBD2. Trimming removed 5 bases from V and 3 bases from J; junction bases left unmatched: 14. CDR3 size: 20 residues. Germline loops: CDR1 MNHEY, CDR2 SMNVEV (reference sequence). CDR3 in amino acids: CASSRTQTGLAGGPTDTQYF. In nucleotides, the CDR3 is TGTGCCAGCAGTCGAACCCAAACGGGACTAGCGGGAGGGCCTACAGATACGCAGTATTTT.

The V and J genes are TRBV6-4 and TRBJ1-3; TRBD1 might be the D (6 bases). This CDR3 spans 14 amino acids. Germline V gives CDR1 MRHNA, CDR2 SNTAGT. Trimming left V 3 bases short and J 0 bases short, with 6 bases between. CDR3 protein: CASSEGASGNTIYF. The CDR3, as DNA: TGTGCCAGCAGTGAGGGGGCCTCTGGAAACACCATATATTTT.

A few counts support this clone. The V call is TRBV27, the J call TRBJ2-1; no firm D call. Germline V lookup: CDR1 MNHEY, CDR2 SMNVEV (reference sequence). The CDR3 totals 14 residues. With 6 bases removed from V and 2 bases from J, the gap between germline ends came to 11 bases. CDR3 nucleotide sequence: TGTGCCAGCAGGGATCAGTGGCCCTACAATGAGCAGTTCTTC. Its translation is CASRDQWPYNEQFF.

V is TRBV5-1 and J is TRBJ2-7; D is unclear. V lost 0 bases to trimming and J lost 4 bases, with 11 bases between them. CDR1 SGHRS and CDR2 YFSETQ come from the germline V gene. The CDR3 has 14 amino acids. The CDR3 DNA reads as TGCGCCAGCAGCTTGGGGGCGGCGGCTTACGAGCAGTACTTC. Protein product: CASSLGAAAYEQYF. Based on the CDR3 plus reference TRBV5-1 and TRBJ2-7, the full variable domain is KAGVTQTPRYLIKTRGQQVTLSCSPISGHRSVSWYQQTPGQGLQFLFEYFSETQRNKGNFPGRFSGRQFSNSRSEMNVSTLELGDSALYLCASSLGAAAYEQYFGPGTRLTVT.